The sequence of this T cell receptor (beta chain) was determined in a study of PD-L1 blockade in urothelial cancer. Study details: Male sex and bladder-origin urothelial cancer were recorded for about 90% of the roughly 29 patients. T cell content in blood samples showed a median of 141,255. Whole-study results and caveats: At the 3-week point, tumor-associated blood clones expanded more in durable-benefit patients.

As concerns this clone: Antigen unknown.

The time point here: pretreatment peripheral blood. Germline CDR1 SGHDN, CDR2 FVKESK. V lost 4 bases, J lost 2 bases, and 16 bases lay in between. This CDR3 region has 16 residues. Method: immunoSEQ multiplex PCR; TCRdb's copy keeps in-frame clones and lacks some. In the table there are around 100,000 clones, about nine tenths of which are singletons. The TCR was taken from a man aged 55 to 70 with urothelial cancer. The sequenced sample was PBMCs, obtained around atezolizumab (anti-PD-L1) treatment. The chain carries TRBV14 and TRBJ2-3; a weak D match, TRBD1 (7 bases). CDR3 DNA sequence: TGTGCCAGCAGCCCCAGACAGGGAGGATCCACAGATACGCAGTATTTT. It yields the protein CASSPRQGGSTDTQYF.